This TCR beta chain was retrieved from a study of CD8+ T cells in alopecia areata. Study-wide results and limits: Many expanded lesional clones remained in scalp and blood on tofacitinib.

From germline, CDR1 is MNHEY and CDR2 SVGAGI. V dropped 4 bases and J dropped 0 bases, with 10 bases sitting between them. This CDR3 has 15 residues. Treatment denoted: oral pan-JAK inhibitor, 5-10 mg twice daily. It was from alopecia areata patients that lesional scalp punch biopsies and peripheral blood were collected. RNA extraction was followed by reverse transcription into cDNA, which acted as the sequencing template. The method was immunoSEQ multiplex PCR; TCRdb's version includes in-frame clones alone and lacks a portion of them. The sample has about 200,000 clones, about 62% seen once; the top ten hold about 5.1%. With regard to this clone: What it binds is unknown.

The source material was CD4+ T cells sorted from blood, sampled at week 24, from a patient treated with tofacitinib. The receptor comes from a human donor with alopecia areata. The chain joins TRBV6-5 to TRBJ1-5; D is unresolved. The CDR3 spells CASSSTGYSNQPQHF. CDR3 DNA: TGTGCCAGCAGTTCGACGGGGTATAGCAATCAGCCCCAGCATTTT.